The sequence of this TCR beta chain was determined in a study of blood T cell repertoires in COVID-19. Study information: The cDNA or gDNA used as material had been derived from T cells, B-cell-depleted T cells, or PBMCs.

This CDR3 has 14 amino acids. Germline-derived CDR1 and CDR2 are SGHAT and FQNNGV. V was clipped by 2 bases and J by 4 bases, with 12 bases between them. Study processing details: Counts of nucleated cells, estimated from reference gene primer amplification, were obtained. Clones were read by immunoSEQ multiplex PCR, and TCRdb kept only the in-frame ones, dropping some. V and J calls and clone size are copied from that table; D and trimming were computed from the DNA. The sample comprises about 83,000 clones, 70% to 90% of which are singletons, and 15% to 19% rests with the top ten. A few counts support this clone.

This receptor was identified in a woman older than 75 with acute or convalescent COVID-19. V is TRBV11-2 and J is TRBJ2-7, with a weak D call TRBD1 (6 bases). Specimen: peripheral blood. CDR3 loop: CASSLTGYGYEQYF. CDR3 DNA sequence: TGTGCCAGCAGCTTAACAGGGTATGGGTACGAGCAGTACTTC.